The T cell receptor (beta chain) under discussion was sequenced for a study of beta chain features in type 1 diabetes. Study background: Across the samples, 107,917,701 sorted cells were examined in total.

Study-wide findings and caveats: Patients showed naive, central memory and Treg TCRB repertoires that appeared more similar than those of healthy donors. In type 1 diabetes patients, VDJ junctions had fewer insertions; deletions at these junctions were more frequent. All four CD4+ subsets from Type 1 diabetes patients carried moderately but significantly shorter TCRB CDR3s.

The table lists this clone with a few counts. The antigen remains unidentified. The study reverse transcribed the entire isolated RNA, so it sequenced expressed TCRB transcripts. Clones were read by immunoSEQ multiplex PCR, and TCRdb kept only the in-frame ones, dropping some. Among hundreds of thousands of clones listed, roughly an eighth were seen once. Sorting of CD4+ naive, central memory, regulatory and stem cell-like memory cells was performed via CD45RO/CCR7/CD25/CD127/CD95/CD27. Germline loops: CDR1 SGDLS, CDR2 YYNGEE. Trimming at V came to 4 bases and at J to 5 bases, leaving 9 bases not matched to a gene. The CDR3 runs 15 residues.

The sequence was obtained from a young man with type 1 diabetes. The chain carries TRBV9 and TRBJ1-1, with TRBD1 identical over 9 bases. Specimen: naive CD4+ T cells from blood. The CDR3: CASSPPGQGRTEAFF. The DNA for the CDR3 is TGTGCCAGCAGCCCACCAGGACAGGGGCGTACTGAAGCTTTCTTT.